This TCR beta chain was recovered during a study of cytomegalovirus exposure and HLA in healthy donors. Whole-study results and caveats: One later analysis reportedly identified an Asian-associated ancestry cluster that showed fewer N-insertions than the roughly 670-donor mean.

This clone has only a few counts. Its antigen is currently unknown. The junction departs from the called germline gene at one end, perhaps through a read error. The CDR3 spans 13 residues. Germline V gives CDR1 SSHAT, CDR2 FNYEAQ (reference sequence). The PCR ran on 60 Vbeta and 13 Jbeta primers. TCRdb keeps only in-frame clones here, not all; method: immunoSEQ multiplex PCR. This sample carries under 200,000 clones, approximately 70% of them seen once, and the ten largest clones take approximately 1.8%. The chain employs TRBV7-7 and TRBJ2-3; maybe TRBD2 (6 bases). Sequenced: PBMCs. The TCR was taken from a woman aged 25 to 39 in good health and CMV-seronegative. The CDR3 DNA follows: TGTGCTAGCAGCCACGGGACTTCAGATACGCAGTATTTT. Amino acid sequence: CASSHGTSDTQYF.